This is a list of T cell receptor beta chains from one sample in a study of T cell repertoires in cytomegalovirus infection. MiXCR was run by TCRdb on the reads, yielding one entry per CDR3 protein. The sample carries about 740,000 distinct CDR3 sequences, about 40% recorded once. The sequenced material came from PBMCs. The receptors were sampled from a human donor in good health (CMV status not recorded). Some clones in this sample may be carry-over from other donors' samples. Both conserved end residues are part of each CDR3. D genes are given only for firm matches. Only some rows state a clone size, as once, few, many or a class for expanded clones.

J: TRBJ1-5
V: TRBV24-1
D: .
size: few
length: 14
DNA: TGTGCCACCAGTGCCCTGGGGAGCAATCAGCCCCAGCATTTT
CDR3: CATSALGSNQPQHF

J: TRBJ1-2
V: TRBV6-8
D: .
size: .
length: 13
DNA: TGTGCCAGCAGTTATTCAACAAGCTATGGCTACACCTTC
CDR3: CASSYSTSYGYTF

J: TRBJ1-2
V: TRBV7-9
D: TRBD1
size: .
length: 15
DNA: TGTGCCAGCAGGCAAACAGGGGGCATTAGCTATGGCTACACCTTC
CDR3: CASRQTGGISYGYTF

J: TRBJ2-7
V: TRBV6-1
D: .
size: many
length: 13
DNA: TGTGCCAGCATACGGACGGGTTCCTACGAGCAGTACTTC
CDR3: CASIRTGSYEQYF

J: TRBJ2-5
V: TRBV7-9
D: .
size: .
length: 12
DNA: TGTGCCAGCAGCTTAAGGGGCAGAGGCCAGTACTTC
CDR3: CASSLRGRGQYF

J: TRBJ1-1
V: TRBV5-4
D: .
size: .
length: 17
DNA: TGTGCCAGCAGCACGGGGGGGGGCCCCATTCTGAACACTGAAGCTTTCTTT
CDR3: CASSTGGGPILNTEAFF

J: TRBJ1-1
V: TRBV19
D: .
size: .
length: 15
DNA: TGTGCCAGTAGTATCGAGACAGTAATGAACACTGAAGCTTTCTTT
CDR3: CASSIETVMNTEAFF

J: TRBJ2-7
V: TRBV10-3
D: .
size: .
length: 13
DNA: TGTGCCATCAGTGAAAAAAAGTCCTACGAGCAGTACTTC
CDR3: CAISEKKSYEQYF

J: TRBJ2-6
V: TRBV6-1
D: .
size: .
length: 14
DNA: TGTGCCAGCAGTGTGTGGGAGGGGGCCAACGTCCTGACTTTC
CDR3: CASSVWEGANVLTF

J: TRBJ1-5
V: TRBV2
D: .
size: .
length: 15
DNA: TGTGCCAGCAGCCTAGCCCATATGAGCAATCAGCCCCAGCATTTT
CDR3: CASSLAHMSNQPQHF

J: TRBJ2-1
V: TRBV5-1
D: TRBD1
size: few
length: 14
DNA: TGCGCCAGCAGCTTGGCCTGGGGACAGGGTGAGCAGTTCTTC
CDR3: CASSLAWGQGEQFF

J: TRBJ1-2
V: TRBV7-8
D: .
size: few
length: 15
DNA: TGTGCCAGCAGCTTAGTCGGACAGTATAACTATGGCTACACCTTC
CDR3: CASSLVGQYNYGYTF

J: TRBJ1-2
V: TRBV7-8
D: .
size: .
length: 17
DNA: TGTGCCAGCAGCTTAGTCTTGGGGGCCAGGGCTAACTATGGCTACACCTTC
CDR3: CASSLVLGARANYGYTF

J: TRBJ1-2
V: TRBV4-1
D: TRBD1
size: few
length: 13
DNA: TGCGCCAGCAGCCAAGATCGAGGGGGCGGCTACACCTTC
CDR3: CASSQDRGGGYTF

J: TRBJ1-1
V: TRBV29-1
D: .
size: .
length: 13
DNA: TGCAGCGTCCTCCGGGACACTGGCTCTGAAGCTTTCTTT
CDR3: CSVLRDTGSEAFF

J: TRBJ1-5
V: TRBV6-1
D: TRBD1
size: .
length: 16
DNA: TGTGCCAGCAGTAGAGCTTCAGGGGGCTGGGGTCAGCCCCAGCATTTT
CDR3: CASSRASGGWGQPQHF

J: TRBJ2-1
V: TRBV7-6
D: .
size: few
length: 13
DNA: TGTGCCAGCAGCCTTACAAGGGCAGATGAGCAGTTCTTC
CDR3: CASSLTRADEQFF

J: TRBJ2-7
V: TRBV5-1
D: TRBD1
size: .
length: 16
DNA: TGCGCCAGCAGCTGGATACCGGGACAGGGGAACTACGAGCAGTACTTC
CDR3: CASSWIPGQGNYEQYF

J: TRBJ2-5
V: TRBV7-8
D: .
size: many
length: 12
DNA: TGTGCCAGCAGCCCTGCGACGGGAAGTCAGTACTTC
CDR3: CASSPATGSQYF

J: TRBJ2-1
V: TRBV25-1
D: .
size: many
length: 12
DNA: TGTGCCAGCAGTGAATATACGGATGAGCAGTTCTTC
CDR3: CASSEYTDEQFF

J: TRBJ2-3
V: TRBV20-1
D: TRBD2
size: .
length: 14
DNA: TGCAGTGCTGGGACTAGCGGGATAGGGAATACGCAGTATTTT
CDR3: CSAGTSGIGNTQYF

J: TRBJ1-6
V: TRBV6-6
D: TRBD1
size: .
length: 13
DNA: TGTGCCACCTACCGGGACAGCACTTCACCCCTCCACTTT
CDR3: CATYRDSTSPLHF

J: TRBJ2-2
V: TRBV7-3
D: TRBD1
size: .
length: 15
DNA: TGTGCCAGCTCTGGTGCAGGGGGCAATACCGGGGAGCTTTTTTTT
CDR3: CASSGAGGNTGELFF

J: TRBJ2-7
V: TRBV20-1
D: TRBD1
size: few
length: 13
DNA: TGCAGTGCTCCACAGGGGGCGCGTTACGAGCAGTACTTC
CDR3: CSAPQGARYEQYF

J: TRBJ2-7
V: TRBV28
D: TRBD1
size: .
length: 14
DNA: TGTGCCAGCAGTGGGGTGGGACAGGTGGAGGAGCAGTACTTC
CDR3: CASSGVGQVEEQYF

J: TRBJ1-5
V: TRBV7-2
D: .
size: .
length: 15
DNA: TGTGCCAGCAGATTAGAGGGTGATAGCACTCAGCCCCATCATTTC
CDR3: CASRLEGDSTQPHHF

J: TRBJ1-1
V: TRBV3-1
D: TRBD1
size: few
length: 15
DNA: TGTGCCAGCCGTGCCCACCGGGACAGGGGCACTGAAGCTTTCTTT
CDR3: CASRAHRDRGTEAFF

J: TRBJ2-7
V: TRBV7-6
D: .
size: many
length: 17
DNA: TGTGCCAGCAGCCAAGGGGTTCTAGCTAGCGCGACGGGTGAGCAGTACTTC
CDR3: CASSQGVLASATGEQYF

J: TRBJ2-1
V: TRBV6-6
D: TRBD1
size: few
length: 15
DNA: TGTGCCAGCAGTTTATGGGACAGCCGATACAATGAGCAGTTCTTC
CDR3: CASSLWDSRYNEQFF

J: TRBJ2-7
V: TRBV6-1
D: .
size: .
length: 13
DNA: TGTGCCAGCAGTTACACAACAAGTTACGAGCAGTACTTC
CDR3: CASSYTTSYEQYF

J: TRBJ2-3
V: TRBV15
D: TRBD2
size: .
length: 17
DNA: TGTGCCACCAGCAGAGATCAGCCTAGCGGGGGCACAGATACGCAGTATTTT
CDR3: CATSRDQPSGGTDTQYF

J: TRBJ1-6
V: TRBV12-3/TRBV12-4
D: TRBD1
size: .
length: 15
DNA: TGTGCCAGCAGCCTGTACAGGGGCTTCAATTCACCCCTCCACTTT
CDR3: CASSLYRGFNSPLHF

J: TRBJ2-2
V: TRBV20-1
D: TRBD2
size: many
length: 14
DNA: TGCAGTGCTCGACTAGCGGGAGAGGTCGGGGAGCTGTTTTTT
CDR3: CSARLAGEVGELFF

J: TRBJ1-3
V: TRBV28
D: TRBD1
size: many
length: 16
DNA: TGTGCCAGCAGCCTTTCCGGGACAGGGTCTGGAAACACCATATATTTT
CDR3: CASSLSGTGSGNTIYF

J: TRBJ2-7
V: TRBV4-1
D: TRBD2
size: .
length: 14
DNA: TGCGCCAGCAGCCAGCCGGGACTAGCGAGGGAGCAGTACTTC
CDR3: CASSQPGLAREQYF

J: TRBJ2-7
V: TRBV6-1
D: TRBD1
size: many
length: 18
DNA: TGTGCCAGCAGTGAAAAAGCTTTCCGGACAGGGGCTTTATACGAGCAGTACTTC
CDR3: CASSEKAFRTGALYEQYF

J: TRBJ1-6
V: TRBV7-2
D: .
size: few
length: 17
DNA: TGTGCCAGCAGCTTAGCCTCCTCGGGTTACAGTAATTCACCCCTCCACTTT
CDR3: CASSLASSGYSNSPLHF

J: TRBJ1-2
V: TRBV27
D: .
size: few
length: 15
DNA: TGTGCCAGCAGTTACCGACAGCCTCCTAACTATGGCTACACCTTC
CDR3: CASSYRQPPNYGYTF

J: TRBJ1-6
V: TRBV20-1
D: .
size: .
length: 12
DNA: TGCAGTCCTTCCGATGGGCATTCACCCCTCCACTTT
CDR3: CSPSDGHSPLHF

J: TRBJ2-7
V: TRBV7-2
D: TRBD1
size: .
length: 14
DNA: TGTGCCATCAGACGGGGACAGGGGGGATACGAGCAGTACTTC
CDR3: CAIRRGQGGYEQYF

J: TRBJ2-5
V: TRBV7-8
D: TRBD2
size: .
length: 18
DNA: TGTGCCAGAACCCTAAAAGGAGGGCGGGGGACCCCACAAGAGACCCAGTACTTC
CDR3: CARTLKGGRGTPQETQYF